A single sample is the source of the 21 T cell receptor beta chains below, sequenced in a study of tumor and adjacent non-tumor tissue in lung cancer (dated by TCRdb to 2017 to 2018). The library was built by means of multiplex PCR. Sequencing was performed on an Illumina HiSeq 2500. TCRbeta libraries were built by three rounds of nested PCR using primers (Table S4), following protocols modified from ARM-PCR. The public reads were reanalyzed by TCRdb: fastp trimming at Q25, MiXCR alignment, in-frame beta chains only. Identical CDR3 proteins give one entry, which carries the most common genes and DNA. The sample table lists about 86,000 distinct CDR3 sequences, 75% to 85% of them with a count of one. In total, the top ten clones hold just over 20% of the sample. RNA was isolated from bulk unsorted tissue, and RNA quality was assessed with a NanoDrop ND-1000 and an Agilent 2100. For the normal lung samples, distant non-tumor tissue was collected more than 3 cm away from the tumor edge.

The specimen was distant non-tumor lung tissue. The receptors here all came from a woman aged 45 to 65 with non-small cell lung cancer.

Regarding this clonotype: A read error is likely, as this CDR3 ends without the conserved phenylalanine or tryptophan. The genes are TRBV30 and TRBJ2-3, with D possibly TRBD1 on 6 matching bases. The CDR3 consists of 14 residues. CDR1 is GTSNPN and CDR2 is SVGIG in the germline V gene (reference sequence). The chain's CDR3 is CAWEDRTSIDMQYL. The DNA of the CDR3 is TGTGCCTGGGAAGACAGGACGAGCATAGATATGCAGTATTTG.

To note about this clonotype: The final CDR3 position lacks the conserved phenylalanine or tryptophan, pointing to a likely read error. The chain combines TRBV29-1 with TRBJ2-5; no definite D call. Trimming removed 1 base from V and 3 bases from J, with 18 bases in between. Germline lookup yields CDR1 SQVTM and CDR2 ANQGSEA. This CDR3 comprises 16 residues. DNA for the CDR3: TGCAGCGTTGAAGGGGGTAGAGTGCCCCGAGAAGAGACCCAGTACCTC. As protein: CSVEGGRVPREETQYL.

This clonotype was recorded a few times. The missing conserved phenylalanine or tryptophan at the end of this CDR3 makes a read error likely. The limits of the CDR3 on the DNA are not certain, so only TCRdb's listed CDR3 is given. This chain links TRBV28 with TRBJ2-7; no check of the table's D call, TRBD1, against the DNA was made. The CDR3 contains 12 residues when both ends are counted. Germline V lookup: CDR1 MDHEN, CDR2 SYDVKM. The CDR3 here is CASSPPRGPLHI.

This rearrangement joins TRBV29-1 to TRBJ2-3; 7 bases are a match to TRBD1. CDR1 and CDR2 (germline): SQVTM, ANQGSEA. CDR3 length: 14 residues. CDR3 sequence (DNA): TGCAGTGCCATACTGACAGGGCCCACAGACATGCAGTATTTT. It yields the protein CSAILTGPTDMQYF.

With respect to this clonotype: The CDR3 does not close with the conserved phenylalanine or tryptophan, likely indicating a read error. The chain employs TRBV6-5 and TRBJ2-3; 9 positions agree with TRBD2. Germline V lookup: CDR1 MNHEY, CDR2 SVGAGI. This CDR3 has 13 amino acids. CDR3 residues: CASSNSREGTQYL. The CDR3 DNA follows: TGTGCCAGCAGTAACTCGCGGGAGGGTACGCAGTATTTA.

The sample holds a few counts of this clonotype. V gene TRBV19 combines with J gene TRBJ2-2; TRBD1 matches at 7 bases. CDR3 length equals 15 residues. The V gene's germline CDR1 is LNHDA and CDR2 SQIVND (reference sequence). V shed 4 bases and J 3 bases; nucleotides not matched to a gene: 5. The CDR3 protein is CASSSTQGYTGELFF. The CDR3 DNA reads TGTGCCAGTAGTAGCACACAGGGGTACACCGGGGAGCTGTTTTTT. Full variable domain (rest looked up from reference TRBV19 and TRBJ2-2): DGGITQSPKYLFRKEGQNVTLSCEQNLNHDAMYWYRQDPGQGLRLIYYSQIVNDFQKGDIAEGYSVSREKKESFPLTVTSAQKNPTAFYLCASSSTQGYTGELFFGEGSRLTVL.

DNA for the CDR3: TGTGCCAGCAGTCAGTTATTACTAGCGGGAGTCCCCGGGGAGCTGTTTTTT. Translation: CASSQLLLAGVPGELFF. This chain links TRBV6-5 with TRBJ2-2, with TRBD2 identical over 11 bases. Germline V gene lookup returns CDR1 MNHEY and CDR2 SVGAGI. Losses at the gene ends were 5 bases for V and 6 bases for J; bases not matched to a gene: 11. The CDR3 spans 17 residues.

Note on this clonotype: Relative to the germline gene, one junction end is altered; a read error may explain this. The genes are TRBV6-1 and TRBJ1-5, with 7 nucleotides matching TRBD1. Looked up from germline, CDR1 is MNHNS and CDR2 is SASEGT. CDR3 size: 14 residues. The CDR3 sequence is CASARTGGNRPQKF. The CDR3 region has the DNA TGTGCCAGCGCCCGGACAGGAGGCAATCGGCCCCAGAAGTTT.

This clonotype was seen many times. This chain connects TRBV20-1 to TRBJ1-5, with D possibly matching TRBD1 (5 bases). CDR1 is DFQATT, CDR2 SNEGSKA, per germline (reference sequence). The CDR3 length is 14 residues. V was pared by 6 bases and J by 5 bases, with 17 bases between. Here the CDR3 reads CSAPGGGEHQPQHF. The CDR3 DNA reads as TGCAGTGCCCCCGGGGGAGGGGAACATCAGCCCCAGCATTTT.

A word on this clonotype: No conserved phenylalanine or tryptophan ends this CDR3, so it is likely a read error. This chain links TRBV20-1 with TRBJ2-1; 11 bases are shared with TRBD2. CDR1 and CDR2 from the germline V gene are DFQATT and SNEGSKA (reference sequence). V was clipped by 6 bases and J by 4 bases; unmatched bases: 5. The CDR3 contains 14 residues. CDR3 sequence reads: CSATTSGRYNEQFL. The CDR3 DNA is TGCAGTGCGACCACTAGCGGGAGATACAATGAGCAGTTCCTC.

This rearrangement joins TRBV4-1 to TRBJ2-7, with 7 bases fitting TRBD2. The CDR3 length is 17 residues. Germline CDR1 and CDR2: MGHRA and YSYEKL. The J segment lost 2 bases and the V segment lost 8 bases, leaving 18 bases of the junction unmatched. The CDR3, as DNA: TGCGCCAGCGGCGGGCTAGTGGGAGGGGAAAGGGCCTACGAGCAGTACTTC. It specifies CASGGLVGGERAYEQYF.

In the case of this clonotype: The conserved phenylalanine or tryptophan normally closing the CDR3 is absent here, so this likely arose from a read error. The DNA is left out, because the CDR3 cannot be placed on it with certainty; the CDR3 is given as TCRdb lists it. This chain's CDR3 is CTSSLLSYEHYL. The chain employs TRBV28 and TRBJ2-7. Termini included, the CDR3 measures 12 amino acids. Germline CDR1 and CDR2: MDHEN and SYDVKM.

J is TRBJ2-2 and V is TRBV6-1, with D unclear. Trimming removed 2 bases from V and 1 base from J, with 8 bases in between. This CDR3 comprises 15 residues. Germline V CDR1 and CDR2: MNHNS, SASEGT. CDR3 bases: TGTGCCAGCAGTGAATTAGTGTGGAACACCGGGGAGCTGTTTTTT. Its translation: CASSELVWNTGELFF.

Concerning this clonotype: Germline and junction disagree at one end, which may indicate a read error. The CDR3 is CDSRLGNIGELFF. As DNA, the CDR3 is TGCGACAGTCGACTAGGGAACATCGGGGAGCTGTTTTTT. The V and J genes are TRBV10-1 and TRBJ2-2; TRBD2 is a possible D gene (6 bases). This CDR3 contains 13 residues. Germline V CDR1 and CDR2: WNHNN, SYGVQD (reference sequence).

As to this clonotype: Relative to the germline gene, one junction end is altered; a read error may explain this. V gene TRBV6-5 combines with J gene TRBJ1-5, with D hard to call. CDR3 length: 15 residues. Per germline, CDR1 MNHEY and CDR2 SVGAGI. The DNA of the CDR3 is TGTACCAGCAAACGGGCTCCGGGAGGCAATCAGTCCCAGCATTTT. The encoded protein is CTSKRAPGGNQSQHF.

This clonotype turned up a few times. A clone one base away is much larger, so this may be a read error. The rearrangement uses TRBV5-6 and TRBJ2-7; 9 nucleotides line up with TRBD2. V shed 1 base, J shed 6 bases, and the junction held 8 bases outside the gene matches. The germline CDR1 and CDR2 sequences are SGHDT and YYEEEE. This CDR3 has 15 residues. CDR3 sequence: CASSLRASGKVEQYF. CDR3 DNA sequence: TGTGCCAGCAGCTTGCGGGCTAGCGGGAAAGTCGAGCAGTACTTC. The variable domain in full, with the rest retrieved from reference TRBV5-6 and TRBJ2-7, is DAGVTQSPTHLIKTRGQQVTLRCSPKSGHDTVSWYQQALGQGPQFIFQYYEEEERQRGNFPDRFSGHQFPNYSSELNVNALLLGDSALYLCASSLRASGKVEQYFGPGTRLTVT.

By its share, this clonotype is medium-sized. The rearrangement joins TRBV6-5 to TRBJ2-3; D is perhaps TRBD2 (6 bases). V dropped 0 bases and J dropped 2 bases, with 21 bases sitting between them. The CDR3 runs to 19 residues. From germline, CDR1 is MNHEY and CDR2 SVGAGI. CDR3 amino acids: CASSYSTRDSPRTTDTQYF. The CDR3 coding sequence is TGTGCCAGCAGTTACTCCACCCGGGACTCCCCCCGAACCACAGATACGCAGTATTTT.

A remark on this clonotype: This may stem from a read error, because a much larger clone lies one nucleotide away. This sequence joins TRBV11-3 and TRBJ2-1, with D unresolved. CDR1 is SGHNT and CDR2 is YENEEA in the germline V gene. The CDR3 loop spans 12 amino acids. CDR3 in amino acids: CASSLNANGQFF. CDR3 DNA: TGTGCCAGCAGCTTAAATGCCAATGGGCAGTTCTTC.

A word on this clonotype: The junction differs from germline at one of its ends, possibly a read error. This chain joins TRBV6-5 and TRBJ1-1; D perhaps matches TRBD1 (6 bases). This CDR3 region has 13 residues. Germline CDR1 MNHEY, CDR2 SVGAGI. CDR3 sequence (DNA): TGTGCCAGCAGCCGACAGGCTGACACAGAAGCTGTCTTT. Protein: CASSRQADTEAVF.

This sequence joins TRBV11-2 and TRBJ2-2; the match to TRBD2 covers 8 bases. V lost 3 bases and J lost 4; bases outside the gene matches: 4. The CDR3 runs to 15 residues. CDR1 is SGHAT and CDR2 is FQNNGV in the germline V gene. The CDR3 protein is CASSLGGGTTGELFF. The CDR3 coding sequence is TGTGCCAGCAGCTTGGGCGGGGGGACCACCGGGGAGCTGTTTTTT.

This chain links TRBV10-3 with TRBJ2-2; 7 bases map to TRBD1. Germline trimming cut 8 bases from V and 3 bases from J; bases unmatched to any gene: 18. The length of the CDR3 is 18 residues. Germline CDR1 and CDR2: ENHRY and SYGVKD. The CDR3 here is CAICVRQGSRTYTGELFF. In DNA form, the CDR3 reads TGTGCCATCTGTGTGCGACAGGGAAGCAGGACCTACACCGGGGAGCTGTTTTTT.